One sample yielded the 19 T cell receptor beta chains listed below, sequenced in a study of spatial heterogeneity in lung cancer. Time point defined: sample taken at primary tumor resection. Whole RNA from tumor, nontumor lung or frozen PBMC was sequenced unsorted. TCRdb recomputed calls from the 5' RACE reads with MiXCR, one row per CDR3 protein. The sample lists nearly 4,500 distinct CDR3 sequences, about 20% occurring once. The input for sequencing was normal lung tissue next to the tumor, taken at surgery. These receptors were obtained from a female donor with early-stage non-small cell lung cancer.

By sample share, this clonotype is medium-sized. This beta chain came through as a stray read in a library set up for alpha chains, and its size says little. The chain is built from TRBV4-3 and TRBJ2-3, with 11 bases matching TRBD2. V was pared by 2 bases and J by 3 bases, with 7 bases of the junction left unmatched. Per the germline V gene, CDR1 is LGHNA and CDR2 is YSLEER. The CDR3 spans 17 residues. The CDR3 coding sequence is TGCGCCAGCAGCCAACCAGTAGCGGGGGGGAGTACAGATACGCAGTATTTT. Its translation is CASSQPVAGGSTDTQYF.

In this sample, this clonotype turned up many times. This beta chain came through as a stray read in a library set up for alpha chains, and its size says little. The J gene is TRBJ2-3, the V gene TRBV6-5, with TRBD2 matching over 9 bases. Germline-derived CDR1 and CDR2 are MNHEY and SVGAGI. The CDR3 is made up of 15 amino acids. V lost 4 bases, J lost 1 base, and 3 bases stayed unmatched. CDR3 loop: CASSSSGARTDTQYF. The CDR3 nucleotides read TGTGCCAGCAGTTCTAGCGGGGCCCGCACAGATACGCAGTATTTT.

This clonotype was picked up a small number of times. Within a library made for alpha chains, this beta chain is off target, and its count is uninformative. This chain connects TRBV7-2 to TRBJ2-3; 13 nucleotides agree with TRBD2. The CDR3 totals 17 residues. Per germline, CDR1 SGHTA and CDR2 FQGNSA. The V gene end was trimmed by 6 bases and the J gene end by 2 bases; junction bases not matched to a gene: 8. CDR3 nucleotides: TGTGCCAGCAGTTGGACTAGCGGGGGCCGAATCACAGATACGCAGTATTTT. It codes for CASSWTSGGRITDTQYF. Full variable domain (rest looked up from reference TRBV7-2 and TRBJ2-3): GAGVSQSPSNKVTEKGKDVELRCDPISGHTALYWYRQSLGQGLEFLIYFQGNSAPDKSGLPSDRFSAERTGGSVSTLTIQRTQQEDSAVYLCASSWTSGGRITDTQYFGPGTRLTVL.

This clonotype is classed as medium-sized (0.01 to 0.1%). This beta chain came through as a stray read in a library set up for alpha chains, and its size says little. The chain links TRBV20-1 to TRBJ2-3; TRBD2 matches 7 bases. CDR3 size: 14 residues. Germline-derived CDR1 and CDR2 are DFQATT and SNEGSKA (reference sequence). Trimming at V came to 4 bases and at J to 2 bases, leaving 6 bases not matched to a gene. The CDR3 loop reads CSATLAADTDTQYF. For the CDR3, the DNA is TGCAGTGCTACCCTAGCGGCAGACACAGATACGCAGTATTTT.

This clonotype is medium-sized. This beta chain is off target for a library built for alpha chains, so its abundance means little. The chain employs TRBV7-8 and TRBJ1-2; D possibly corresponds to TRBD1 (6 bases). The germline V gene encodes CDR1 SGHVS and CDR2 FQNEAQ. The V end was cut by 5 bases, the J end by 0 bases, with 16 bases between. There are 16 residues in the CDR3. CDR3 in DNA: TGTGCCAGCAGCGTTCGGACAGCCAGCTCTAACTATGGCTACACCTTC. Its protein product is CASSVRTASSNYGYTF.

This clonotype rates as medium-sized. This beta chain turned up in a library designed for alpha chains; as an off-target read, its abundance says little. The rearrangement links TRBV5-6 to TRBJ2-2; the D is unclear. There are 14 residues in the CDR3. Germline assignment: CDR1 SGHDT and CDR2 YYEEEE. V was pared by 1 base and J by 0 bases, with 4 bases between. The CDR3 DNA sequence: TGTGCCAGCAGCTTGAGCGCGAACACCGGGGAGCTGTTTTTT. The encoded protein is CASSLSANTGELFF.

This clonotype was counted a few times. The library was prepared for alpha chains; this beta chain is a stray read, so its frequency means little. The chain couples TRBV7-9 to TRBJ1-2; D is unclear. Germline V gene lookup returns CDR1 SEHNR and CDR2 FQNEAQ (reference sequence). CDR3 size: 14 residues. V shed 2 bases and J shed 5 bases, with 12 bases lying between them. This CDR3 is CASSLIPRDYGYTF. The CDR3 nucleotides read TGTGCCAGCAGCTTAATCCCCCGGGATTATGGCTACACCTTC.

This clonotype was seen at least ten times. This beta chain is off target for a library built for alpha chains, so its abundance means little. The chain is built from TRBV4-2 and TRBJ2-5, with TRBD2 identical over 11 bases. V dropped 4 bases and J dropped 2; count of bases not matched to a gene: 6. The germline CDR1 and CDR2 sequences are LGHNA and YNFKEQ. CDR3 length equals 16 residues. The CDR3 is CASSPRTSGRQETQYF. CDR3 bases: TGTGCCAGCAGCCCCAGGACTAGCGGGCGTCAAGAGACCCAGTACTTC.

This clonotype is labeled medium-sized. This beta chain lies outside the target of a library built for alpha chains; its clone size means little. The CDR3 is CASSPGSSSSGANVLTF. For the CDR3, the DNA is TGCGCCAGCAGCCCTGGGAGTAGCAGCTCTGGGGCCAACGTCCTGACTTTC. The J gene is TRBJ2-6, the V gene TRBV4-3; maybe TRBD2 (5 bases). CDR1 and CDR2 from the germline V gene are LGHNA and YSLEER. Trimming took off 4 bases at V and 0 bases at J, with 13 bases between the two ends. CDR3 length: 17 amino acids.

This clonotype has ten or more counts. Since it is a stray read in a library aimed at alpha chains, this beta chain has a size that is not meaningful. This chain joins TRBV4-2 and TRBJ1-1; D gene unclear. V was cut by 4 bases and J by 2 bases, with 17 bases left in between. This CDR3 is 16 amino acids long. The germline CDR1 and CDR2 sequences are LGHNA and YNFKEQ. The CDR3 region is CASSPRVSGLNTEAFF. The CDR3 coding sequence is TGTGCCAGCAGCCCTAGAGTTTCGGGCCTAAACACTGAAGCTTTCTTT.

A word on this clonotype: This beta chain is an unintended read in a library built for alpha chains; its size means little. This rearrangement joins TRBV10-3 to TRBJ1-1; tentative D call: TRBD1 (6 bases). V was cut by 4 bases and J by 1 base, with 7 bases left in between. CDR1 and CDR2 from the germline V gene are ENHRY and SYGVKD. The CDR3 has 13 residues. This CDR3 reads CAISAGANTEAFF. CDR3 coding DNA: TGTGCCATCAGTGCGGGGGCGAACACTGAAGCTTTCTTT.

In regard to this clonotype: One base away lies a much larger clone, so this may be a sequencing read error. Found in a library prepared for alpha chains, this beta chain is an off-target read, and its abundance has little meaning. The chain couples TRBV6-2 or TRBV6-3 to TRBJ1-1, with D perhaps TRBD1 (5 bases). Germline loops: CDR1 MNHEY, CDR2 SVGEGT. This CDR3 contains 15 residues. V was clipped by 4 bases and J by 3 bases, with 15 bases between them. CDR3 sequence reads: CASSSLGGSHTEAFF. Written as DNA, the CDR3 is TGTGCCAGCAGTTCACTTGGGGGGAGCCACACTGAAGCTTTCTTT.

Judged by abundance, this clonotype is large (0.1 to 1%). Found in a library prepared for alpha chains, this beta chain is an off-target read, and its abundance has little meaning. This sequence joins TRBV20-1 and TRBJ2-7, with D possibly being TRBD1 (6 bases). Trimming removed 0 bases at V and 0 bases at J, with 12 bases between. CDR1 is DFQATT and CDR2 is SNEGSKA in the germline V gene (reference sequence). The CDR3 loop spans 15 amino acids. The CDR3 here is CSARDHQGRSYEQYF. The DNA for the CDR3 is TGCAGTGCTAGAGATCACCAGGGGCGCTCCTACGAGCAGTACTTC.

This clonotype qualifies as medium-sized. The library was designed around alpha chains, so this beta chain is a stray read whose abundance carries little weight. V and J are TRBV10-3 and TRBJ1-1, with D unresolved. Germline values: CDR1 ENHRY, CDR2 SYGVKD. The V gene lost 7 bases and the J gene lost 4 bases, with 10 bases spanning the gap. This CDR3 contains 12 residues. This chain's CDR3 is CAINDGPTEAFF. The CDR3 coding sequence is TGTGCCATCAATGACGGACCCACTGAAGCTTTCTTT.

This clonotype was seen repeatedly, ten times or more. This beta chain is off target for a library built for alpha chains, so its abundance means little. The CDR3 here is CASSPNPGNSPLHF. CDR3 nucleotide sequence: TGTGCCAGCAGCCCCAATCCGGGAAATTCACCCCTCCACTTT. The gene calls are TRBV6-4 and TRBJ1-6; D not resolved. The ends were cut back, 6 bases at V and 7 bases at J, with 13 bases in the middle. The CDR3 covers 14 residues. Germline V CDR1 and CDR2: MRHNA, SNTAGT.

This clonotype is deemed medium-sized. This beta chain is an unintended read in a library built for alpha chains; its size means little. The gene calls are TRBV4-2 and TRBJ2-3; D ambiguous. The CDR3 contains 14 residues. Per the germline V gene, CDR1 is LGHNA and CDR2 is YNFKEQ. The V end was cut by 0 bases, the J end by 6 bases, with 10 bases between. The CDR3 here is CASSQDPSEDTQYF. For the CDR3, the DNA is TGTGCCAGCAGCCAAGACCCGTCGGAGGATACGCAGTATTTT.

This clonotype is medium-sized (0.01 to 0.1%). The library was designed around alpha chains, so this beta chain is a stray read whose abundance carries little weight. The V call is TRBV27, the J call TRBJ1-2; tentatively, D is TRBD1 (6 bases). Germline CDR1 reads MNHEY; CDR2 reads SMNVEV (reference sequence). CDR3 length: 13 residues. The germline V and J ends were trimmed by 2 bases and 8 bases, with 12 bases remaining between them. The CDR3 sequence: CASSLGIGGGYTF. The DNA for the CDR3 is TGTGCCAGCAGTTTAGGAATAGGGGGAGGCTACACCTTC.

By sample fraction, this clonotype is medium-sized. As an off-target read in a library built for alpha chains, this beta chain has a frequency of little significance. The chain employs TRBV25-1 and TRBJ2-7; 10 bases agree with TRBD1. Germline V gene sequence: CDR1 MGHDK, CDR2 SYGVNS. V trimming: 5 bases; J trimming: 7 bases; junction bases outside the gene matches: 8. The CDR3 has 14 amino acids. The DNA for the CDR3 is TGTGCCAGCAGTCGGACAGGGGGAAAACGGGAGCAGTACTTC. Protein: CASSRTGGKREQYF.

This clonotype was seen just once. This beta chain is a stray read from a library made for alpha chains; its abundance is not meaningful. This chain links TRBV5-1 with TRBJ2-6; D might be TRBD1 or TRBD2, each matching 6 bases. The CDR3 covers 18 residues. V was trimmed by 2 bases and J by 0 bases, leaving 15 bases between them. In germline, CDR1 is SGHRS, CDR2 YFSETQ. This CDR3 reads CASSFRGPTSSGANVLTF. The CDR3 DNA is TGCGCCAGCAGCTTTCGGGGGCCAACCAGCTCTGGGGCCAACGTCCTGACTTTC.